A single sample is the source of the 28 T cell receptor beta chains below, sequenced in a study of blood T cell repertoires in COVID-19. Assay: immunoSEQ multiplex PCR; the TCRdb copy retains only in-frame clones and omits some. In the table there are around 100,000 clones, more than 70% of which are singletons. The source material was peripheral blood. The receptors stem from a human donor in a cohort sampled during active COVID-19.

The chain carries TRBV7-6 and TRBJ1-5; TRBD1 aligns across 7 bases. This CDR3 comprises 16 residues. Germline V gene data show CDR1 as SGHVS and CDR2 as FNYEAQ. With V trimmed by 9 bases and J by 0 bases, 11 bases remained unmatched. For the CDR3, the DNA is TGTGCCAGGCCTGTAAGGGGGCTGGCTAGCAATCAGCCCCAGCATTTT. As protein: CARPVRGLASNQPQHF.

CDR3 nucleotides: TGTGCCAGCAGTGAACCGGACAGGGTGGACACTGAAGCTTTCTTT. This sequence encodes CASSEPDRVDTEAFF. The chain links TRBV25-1 to TRBJ1-1; TRBD1 aligns across 8 bases. Germline CDR1 MGHDK, CDR2 SYGVNS. V was clipped by 2 bases and J by 3 bases; unmatched bases: 5. The length of the CDR3 is 15 residues.

J is TRBJ1-4 and V is TRBV30; D is ambiguous. This CDR3 has 14 residues. Trimming took off 2 bases at V and 0 bases at J, with 7 bases between the two ends. The V gene's germline CDR1 is GTSNPN and CDR2 SVGIG (reference sequence). The CDR3 sequence: CAWSQTTTNEKLFF. The CDR3 region has the DNA TGTGCCTGGAGTCAGACAACAACTAATGAAAAACTGTTTTTT. Looking up the rest from reference TRBV30 and TRBJ1-4 gives the full variable domain: SQTIHQWPATLVQPVGSPLSLECTVEGTSNPNLYWYRQAAGRGLQLLFYSVGIGQISSEVPQNLSASRPQDRQFILSSKKLLLSDSGFYLCAWSQTTTNEKLFFGSGTQLSVL.

This rearrangement joins TRBV5-5 to TRBJ2-3; tentative D call: TRBD1 (5 bases). CDR1 is SGHKS, CDR2 YYEKEE, per germline (reference sequence). V shed 1 base and J shed 0 bases, with 12 bases lying between them. CDR3 length: 16 residues. The CDR3 sequence is CASSLTRATSTDTQYF. CDR3 nucleotides: TGTGCCAGCAGCTTGACCAGGGCTACTAGCACAGATACGCAGTATTTT.

Worth noting for this clone: Other DNA sequences in this sample translate to the same CDR3. The chain links TRBV12-3 or TRBV12-4 to TRBJ1-1; the D gene is possibly TRBD1 (5 bases). Trimming left V 6 bases short and J 2 bases short, with 10 bases between. There are 13 residues in the CDR3. CDR3 DNA: TGTGCCAGCAGCCTACAGGCTAACACTGAAGCTTTCTTT. It specifies CASSLQANTEAFF.

This sequence joins TRBV6-5 and TRBJ2-5; 7 nucleotides agree with TRBD2. The trim removed 4 bases at V and 4 bases at J, leaving 3 bases unmatched. The CDR3 extends over 13 amino acids. Germline values: CDR1 MNHEY, CDR2 SVGAGI. CDR3 protein: CASSWRLAETQYF. The CDR3 region has the DNA TGTGCCAGCAGTTGGCGACTAGCAGAGACCCAGTACTTC.

The chain couples TRBV7-8 to TRBJ1-5; D might be TRBD1 (6 bases). The V and J ends lost 7 bases and 0 bases respectively, with 16 bases between them. This CDR3 is built from 16 residues. The V gene's germline CDR1 is SGHVS and CDR2 FQNEAQ. CDR3 region: CASTTGGLNSNQPQHF. The DNA for the CDR3 is TGTGCCAGCACCACGGGGGGCTTGAATAGCAATCAGCCCCAGCATTTT.

Here the CDR3 reads CASHGGGSSYEQYF. The CDR3 nucleotides read TGTGCCAGTCATGGGGGGGGGAGCTCCTACGAGCAGTACTTC. This rearrangement joins TRBV7-2 to TRBJ2-7; the match to TRBD2 covers 7 bases. Germline CDR1 reads SGHTA; CDR2 reads FQGNSA. The V gene end was trimmed by 9 bases and the J gene end by 0 bases; junction bases not matched to a gene: 8. The CDR3 covers 14 residues.

This chain links TRBV6-5 with TRBJ2-2; D perhaps matches TRBD2 (6 bases). Germline values: CDR1 MNHEY, CDR2 SVGAGI. V was clipped by 2 bases and J by 8 bases, with 18 bases between them. This CDR3 is 16 amino acids long. The CDR3 DNA is TGTGCCAGCAGTTACGGGCTAGCGTCTACCAGGGGGGAGCTGTTTTTT. Protein: CASSYGLASTRGELFF.

J is TRBJ2-7 and V is TRBV7-8, with 7 bases lining up with TRBD1. With 5 bases clipped from V and 3 bases from J, the junction kept 4 bases outside the gene matches. Germline values: CDR1 SGHVS, CDR2 FQNEAQ. The CDR3 totals 13 residues. This CDR3 is CASSLGQDYEQYF. In DNA form, the CDR3 reads TGTGCCAGCAGCCTTGGACAGGACTACGAGCAGTACTTC.

The chain uses TRBV5-1 and TRBJ2-1, with TRBD2 matching 10 bases. V lost 5 bases, J lost 5 bases, and 7 bases stayed unmatched. Per the germline V gene, CDR1 is SGHRS and CDR2 is YFSETQ. CDR3 length: 15 amino acids. The CDR3: CASSYLAGANNEQFF. In DNA form, the CDR3 reads TGCGCCAGCAGTTACCTAGCGGGAGCGAACAATGAGCAGTTCTTC.

This clone appeared once. The chain joins TRBV4-1 to TRBJ2-7; TRBD1 agrees at 12 bases. The CDR3 totals 16 residues. Germline lookup yields CDR1 MGHRA and CDR2 YSYEKL. The junction had 11 bases not matched to a gene; V was cut back by 4 bases and J by 7 bases. CDR3: CASSRDPGQGAKEQYF. The CDR3 nucleotides read TGCGCCAGCAGCCGCGATCCGGGACAGGGGGCCAAAGAGCAGTACTTC.

This CDR3 is CAWSVKSFSGNTIYF. CDR3 DNA: TGTGCCTGGAGTGTGAAGAGCTTCTCTGGAAACACCATATATTTT. The chain employs TRBV30 and TRBJ1-3; D remains ambiguous. Germline V gene data show CDR1 as GTSNPN and CDR2 as SVGIG (reference sequence). The CDR3 contains 15 residues. Trimming took off 0 bases at V and 0 bases at J, with 9 bases between the two ends.

This chain joins TRBV19 and TRBJ1-2, with D uncertain. V dropped 4 bases and J dropped 7 bases, with 19 bases sitting between them. The CDR3 extends over 15 amino acids. From germline, CDR1 is LNHDA and CDR2 SQIVND (reference sequence). CDR3 protein: CASSTWTPQRVGYTF. CDR3 sequence (DNA): TGTGCCAGTAGTACATGGACCCCCCAGAGGGTTGGCTACACCTTC.

The gene calls are TRBV5-6 and TRBJ2-3, with 7 bases identical to TRBD1. Germline values: CDR1 SGHDT, CDR2 YYEEEE. The ends lost 4 bases at V and 0 bases at J; junction bases unmatched: 8. The CDR3 sequence is 16 residues long. The CDR3 DNA sequence: TGTGCCAGCAGCCCCACGACAGGGATGAGCACAGATACGCAGTATTTT. Translating gives CASSPTTGMSTDTQYF.

The chain is built from TRBV27 and TRBJ2-7; 8 positions agree with TRBD2. Losses at the gene ends were 2 bases for V and 4 bases for J; bases not matched to a gene: 7. The CDR3 is 15 residues long. From germline, CDR1 is MNHEY and CDR2 SMNVEV (reference sequence). The CDR3 sequence: CASSLIRGGAYEQYF. CDR3 DNA sequence: TGTGCCAGCAGTTTAATCCGGGGGGGAGCTTACGAGCAGTACTTC.

This clone was recorded only once. The chain recombines TRBV18 with TRBJ2-5; 10 bases align to TRBD1. V shed 2 bases and J 5 bases; nucleotides not matched to a gene: 11. This CDR3 region has 17 residues. The germline V gene encodes CDR1 KGHSH and CDR2 LQKENI. This CDR3 reads CASSPNPATGGGETQYF. In nucleotides, the CDR3 is TGTGCCAGCTCACCAAACCCAGCGACAGGGGGCGGCGAGACCCAGTACTTC.

V gene TRBV12-5 combines with J gene TRBJ2-1; 12 nucleotides line up with TRBD2. V lost 6 bases to trimming and J lost 8 bases; unmatched junction nucleotides: 11. Looked up from germline, CDR1 is LGHNT and CDR2 is FRNRAP. CDR3 length: 16 residues. CDR3 in amino acids: CASGLRLAGGPYEQFF. CDR3 in DNA: TGTGCTAGTGGGCTACGTCTAGCGGGAGGGCCATATGAGCAGTTCTTC.

The V and J genes are TRBV6-5 and TRBJ2-7; TRBD2 matches 11 bases. CDR1 MNHEY and CDR2 SVGAGI come from the germline V gene. V trimming: 5 bases; J trimming: 2 bases; junction bases outside the gene matches: 5. The CDR3 contains 15 residues. CDR3 residues: CASSHTSGGTYEQYF. In DNA, the CDR3 is TGTGCCAGCAGTCACACTAGCGGGGGAACCTACGAGCAGTACTTC.

The rearrangement uses TRBV15 and TRBJ1-5; a possible D gene is TRBD1 (6 bases). Germline CDR1 is LNHNV and CDR2 is YYDKDF (reference sequence). V was trimmed by 1 base and J by 4 bases, leaving 14 bases between them. This CDR3 region has 16 residues. CDR3 in amino acids: CATSRGRDIENQPQHF. CDR3 bases: TGTGCCACCAGCAGAGGCCGGGACATAGAAAATCAGCCCCAGCATTTT.

The chain carries TRBV7-9 and TRBJ1-1; D gene uncertain. Germline lookup yields CDR1 SEHNR and CDR2 FQNEAQ (reference sequence). The CDR3 totals 12 residues. Trimming pared 7 bases from V and 9 bases from J, leaving 15 bases between. Here the CDR3 reads CASTGMRGKAFF. For the CDR3, the DNA is TGTGCCAGCACCGGGATGCGGGGTAAAGCTTTCTTT.

This clone was seen a handful of times. The rearrangement uses TRBV7-9 and TRBJ1-5; 8 nucleotides line up with TRBD1. The germline V gene encodes CDR1 SEHNR and CDR2 FQNEAQ (reference sequence). V lost 5 bases to trimming and J lost 0 bases; unmatched junction nucleotides: 3. The CDR3 totals 15 residues. CDR3 protein: CASSGDRGSNQPQHF. The CDR3 DNA sequence: TGTGCCAGCAGCGGCGACAGGGGTAGCAATCAGCCCCAGCATTTT.

The V and J genes are TRBV2 and TRBJ2-7; 10 nucleotides line up with TRBD1. V shed 2 bases, J shed 1 base, and the junction held 2 bases outside the gene matches. The CDR3 is 15 residues long. In germline, CDR1 is SNHLY, CDR2 FYNNEI. The CDR3 DNA reads as TGTGCCAGCAGTGAACGGACAGGGGGTTCCTACGAGCAGTACTTC. Translating gives CASSERTGGSYEQYF.

V gene TRBV25-1 combines with J gene TRBJ2-1, with 10 bases lining up with TRBD2. Germline CDR1 reads MGHDK; CDR2 reads SYGVNS. With 7 bases clipped from V and 8 bases from J, the junction kept 8 bases outside the gene matches. The CDR3 spans 14 residues. CDR3 protein: CASISGRATDEQFF. CDR3 in DNA: TGTGCCAGCATCAGCGGGAGGGCCACAGATGAGCAGTTCTTC.

The CDR3 protein is CAWSYRVLNEKLFF. The CDR3 DNA follows: TGTGCCTGGAGTTACAGGGTTCTTAATGAAAAACTGTTTTTT. The chain carries TRBV30 and TRBJ1-4, with D perhaps TRBD1 (6 bases). From germline, CDR1 is GTSNPN and CDR2 SVGIG (reference sequence). The V gene lost 2 bases and the J gene lost 4 bases, with 11 bases spanning the gap. This CDR3 comprises 14 residues.

The chain joins TRBV10-3 to TRBJ1-2; tentative D call: TRBD1 (6 bases). CDR1 is ENHRY, CDR2 SYGVKD, per germline. V lost 7 bases and J 8 bases, leaving 23 bases between the germline ends. The CDR3 spans 15 residues. The CDR3 nucleotides read TGTGCCATCACCGAGGGGGGGGATCCCTATGGAGGCTACACCTTC. Protein product: CAITEGGDPYGGYTF.

The chain combines TRBV7-2 with TRBJ2-3; D may be TRBD1 (6 bases). The V end lost 5 bases, the J end lost 0 bases, and 15 bases lay between the germline ends. This CDR3 region has 16 residues. Germline V lookup: CDR1 SGHTA, CDR2 FQGNSA. The CDR3 region is CASSTQNRDSTDTQYF. Written as DNA, the CDR3 is TGTGCCAGCAGCACACAAAACAGGGATAGCACAGATACGCAGTATTTT.

The V and J genes are TRBV9 and TRBJ2-6; D uncertain. The CDR3 has 20 amino acids. Between the trimmed V and J ends, which lost 0 bases and 2 bases, there was a span of 21 bases. Germline V gives CDR1 SGDLS, CDR2 YYNGEE. In DNA, the CDR3 is TGTGCCAGCAGCGTAGGTCTCGTACTCCTGCCCCCCCCTGGGGCCAACGTCCTGACTTTC. Its protein product is CASSVGLVLLPPPGANVLTF.